This T cell receptor (beta chain) emerged from a study of T-cell reconstitution after alpha-beta-depleted transplantation in children. General study findings and limits: Several hundred rapidly expanded clones from non-depleted graft cells reportedly supplied alpha-beta T cells about two months post-transplant. T-cell numbers and diversity, one year after transplant, stemmed largely from T cells that were newly produced.

CDR1 is MGHRA and CDR2 is YSYEKL in the germline V gene. This CDR3 is built from 15 residues. Trimming pared 5 bases from V and 0 bases from J, leaving 13 bases between. Unique molecular identifiers were used to barcode this TCRbeta library. TCRdb re-called the PCR reads through MiXCR, storing one row per CDR3 protein. In the table there are under 850,000 distinct CDR3 sequences, less than 15% of which are singletons. This clonotype occurred many times. Its target is not known. The sequence was obtained from a girl aged 2 to 10 with congenital amegakaryocytic thrombocytopenia, due to receive a stem cell transplant. Source: PBMCs, taken before TCRalphabeta/CD19-depleted stem cell transplant. The genes are TRBV4-1 and TRBJ1-1, with D uncertain. The CDR3 region is CASSAGRYMNTEAFF. DNA for the CDR3: TGCGCCAGCAGCGCTGGACGGTACATGAACACTGAAGCTTTCTTT.